The sequence of this T cell receptor beta chain was determined in a study of graft-versus-host responses after intestinal transplantation. In the study overall: Every one of the recipients received anti-thymocyte globulin induction and afterwards took tacrolimus and steroids for 3 to 4 years. Study-level results: Recipient marrow harbored GvH clones, some of which surfaced first in ileum or blood. Peak circulating GvH clone levels were associated with early post-transplant HvG declines.

The CDR3 consists of 16 residues. J lost 6 bases, V lost 5 bases, and 7 bases had no gene match. Germline CDR1 and CDR2: LNHDA and SQIVND (reference sequence). Points on this clone: Its target is unknown.

TCRdb's table, derived via immunoSEQ multiplex PCR, lists solely in-frame clones and lacks some. The sample gives some 64,000 clones, approximately 91% of which show up once; about 1.7% is in the top ten. V is TRBV19 and J is TRBJ2-1; TRBD2 aligns across 13 bases. Sequenced here: unstimulated CD8+ T cells sorted from spleen or lymph node cells, sampled before transplant. This sequence originates from a human donor who was the organ donor for an intestinal transplant. CDR3 sequence reads: CASSWVLAGGGNEQFF. Written as DNA, the CDR3 is TGTGCCAGTAGTTGGGTACTAGCGGGAGGGGGCAATGAGCAGTTCTTC. The variable domain in full, completed from reference TRBV19 and TRBJ2-1, reads DGGITQSPKYLFRKEGQNVTLSCEQNLNHDAMYWYRQDPGQGLRLIYYSQIVNDFQKGDIAEGYSVSREKKESFPLTVTSAQKNPTAFYLCASSWVLAGGGNEQFFGPGTRLTVL.